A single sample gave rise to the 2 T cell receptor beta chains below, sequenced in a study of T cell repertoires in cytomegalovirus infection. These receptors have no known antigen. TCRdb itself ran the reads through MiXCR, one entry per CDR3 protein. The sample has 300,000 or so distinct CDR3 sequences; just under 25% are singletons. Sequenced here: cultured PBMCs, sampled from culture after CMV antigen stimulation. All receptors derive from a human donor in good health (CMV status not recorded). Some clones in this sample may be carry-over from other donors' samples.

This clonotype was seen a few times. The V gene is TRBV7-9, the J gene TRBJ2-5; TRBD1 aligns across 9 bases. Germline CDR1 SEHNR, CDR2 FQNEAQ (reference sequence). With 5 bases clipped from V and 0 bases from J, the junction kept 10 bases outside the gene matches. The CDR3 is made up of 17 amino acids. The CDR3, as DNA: TGTGCCAGCAGCACCCGGGGGACAGGGAACAACCAAGAGACCCAGTACTTC. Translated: CASSTRGTGNNQETQYF.

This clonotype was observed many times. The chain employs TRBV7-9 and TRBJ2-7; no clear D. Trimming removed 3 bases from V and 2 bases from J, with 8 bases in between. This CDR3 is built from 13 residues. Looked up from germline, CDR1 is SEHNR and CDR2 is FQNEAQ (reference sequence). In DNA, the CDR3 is TGTGCCAGCAGCTTTGAGAGTGCCTACGAGCAGTACTTC. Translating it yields CASSFESAYEQYF.